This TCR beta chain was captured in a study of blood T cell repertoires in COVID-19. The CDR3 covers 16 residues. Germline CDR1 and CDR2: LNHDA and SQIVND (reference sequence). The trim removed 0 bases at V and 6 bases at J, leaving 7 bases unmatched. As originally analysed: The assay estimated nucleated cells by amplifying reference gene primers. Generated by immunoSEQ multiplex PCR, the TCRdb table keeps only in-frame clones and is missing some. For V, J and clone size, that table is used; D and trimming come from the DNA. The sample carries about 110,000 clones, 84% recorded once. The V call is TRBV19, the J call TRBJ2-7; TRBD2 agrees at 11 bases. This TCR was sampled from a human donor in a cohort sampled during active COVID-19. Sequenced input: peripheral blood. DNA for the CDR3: TGTGCCAGTAGTATAGATGCTAGCGGGAGGATAGGCGAGCAGTACTTC. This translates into CASSIDASGRIGEQYF.